Shown below are 5 T cell receptor beta chains from a single sample sequenced in a study of blood T cell repertoires in COVID-19. Only in-frame clones appear in the TCRdb table, and some are missing; sequencing was by immunoSEQ multiplex PCR. The sample carries under 300,000 clones, over 80% recorded once. Sequences were obtained from peripheral blood. The receptor source for this set is a human donor in a cohort sampled during active COVID-19.

J is TRBJ1-5 and V is TRBV7-2, with 10 bases fitting TRBD1. Germline assignment: CDR1 SGHTA and CDR2 FQGNSA. Trimming took 5 bases from V and 6 from J; bases not matched to a gene: 4. CDR3 length: 14 residues. Here the CDR3 reads CASSMGTGAQPQHF. In DNA form, the CDR3 reads TGTGCCAGCAGCATGGGGACAGGGGCTCAGCCCCAGCATTTT.

For the CDR3, the DNA is TGCGCCAGCAGCCCAAGGGGACTAAGCTCCTACAATGAGCAGTTCTTC. Its translation is CASSPRGLSSYNEQFF. The V and J genes are TRBV5-1 and TRBJ2-1, with TRBD2 identical over 7 bases. Germline V gives CDR1 SGHRS, CDR2 YFSETQ. Trimming cost V 4 bases and J 0 bases; bases outside gene matches: 7. This CDR3 has 16 amino acids.

This chain joins TRBV3-1 (or the pseudogene TRBV3-2) and TRBJ2-6; D is undetermined. The germline gives CDR1 LGHDT, CDR2 YNNKEL (reference sequence). The V and J ends lost 2 bases and 1 base respectively, with 9 bases between them. The CDR3 consists of 16 residues. The CDR3 is CASSQPGTSGANVLTF. In nucleotides, the CDR3 is TGTGCCAGCAGCCAACCTGGTACTTCTGGGGCCAACGTCCTGACTTTC.

The chain joins TRBV19 to TRBJ1-1; D may be TRBD1 (5 bases). V was shortened by 1 base and J by 0 bases, with 9 bases between the two germline ends. The CDR3 covers 15 residues. CDR1 is LNHDA, CDR2 SQIVND, per germline (reference sequence). The CDR3 reads CASSIGGTVNTEAFF. CDR3 coding DNA: TGTGCCAGTAGTATAGGGGGCACGGTGAACACTGAAGCTTTCTTT.

The rearrangement links TRBV5-4 to TRBJ2-6; 8 bases fit TRBD2. The junction had 6 bases not matched to a gene; V was cut back by 4 bases and J by 3 bases. Per the germline V gene, CDR1 is SGHNT and CDR2 is YYREEE (reference sequence). The CDR3 contains 16 residues. CDR3 DNA sequence: TGTGCCAGCAGCCCCGGACTAGCAAGTGGGGCCAACGTCCTGACTTTC. This gives the protein CASSPGLASGANVLTF.